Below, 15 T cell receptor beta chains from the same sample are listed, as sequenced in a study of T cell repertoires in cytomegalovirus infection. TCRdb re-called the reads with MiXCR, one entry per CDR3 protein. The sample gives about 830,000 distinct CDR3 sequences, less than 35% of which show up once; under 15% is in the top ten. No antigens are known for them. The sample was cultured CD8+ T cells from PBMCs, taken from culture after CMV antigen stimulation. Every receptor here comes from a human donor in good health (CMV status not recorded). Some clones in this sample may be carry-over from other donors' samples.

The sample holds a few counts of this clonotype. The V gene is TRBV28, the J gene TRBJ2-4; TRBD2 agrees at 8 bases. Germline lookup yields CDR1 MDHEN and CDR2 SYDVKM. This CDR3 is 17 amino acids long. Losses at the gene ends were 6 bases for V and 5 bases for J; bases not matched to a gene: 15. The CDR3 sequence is CASSPETLAGRQNIQYF. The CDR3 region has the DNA TGTGCCAGCAGCCCTGAAACTTTAGCGGGGAGACAAAACATTCAGTACTTC.

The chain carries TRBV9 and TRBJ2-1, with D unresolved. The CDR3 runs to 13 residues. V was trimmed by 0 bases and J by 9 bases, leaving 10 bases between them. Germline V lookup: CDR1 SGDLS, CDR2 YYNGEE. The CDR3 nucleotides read TGTGCCAGCAGCGTAGGAAAGGGCCCTGAGCAGTTCTTC. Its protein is CASSVGKGPEQFF.

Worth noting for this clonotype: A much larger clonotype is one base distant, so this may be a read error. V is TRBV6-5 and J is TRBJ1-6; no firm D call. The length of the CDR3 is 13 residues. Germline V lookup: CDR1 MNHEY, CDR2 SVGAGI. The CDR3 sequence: CASGPGYNSLLHF. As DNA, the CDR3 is TGTGCCAGCGGACCAGGCTATAATTCACTCCTCCACTTT.

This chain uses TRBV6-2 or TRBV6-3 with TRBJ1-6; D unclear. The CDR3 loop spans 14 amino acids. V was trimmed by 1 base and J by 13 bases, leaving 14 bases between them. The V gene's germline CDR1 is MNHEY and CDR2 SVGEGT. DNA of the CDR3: TGTGCCAGCAGTTACTTAGGCCCCCCATCGCCCCTCCACTTT. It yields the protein CASSYLGPPSPLHF.

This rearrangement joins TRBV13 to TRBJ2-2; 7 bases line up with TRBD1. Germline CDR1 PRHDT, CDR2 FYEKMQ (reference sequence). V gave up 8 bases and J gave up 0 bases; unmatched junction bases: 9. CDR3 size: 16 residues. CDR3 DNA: TGTGCCAGCTCCCCCGCCCAGGGGGCGAACACCGGGGAGCTGTTTTTT. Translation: CASSPAQGANTGELFF.

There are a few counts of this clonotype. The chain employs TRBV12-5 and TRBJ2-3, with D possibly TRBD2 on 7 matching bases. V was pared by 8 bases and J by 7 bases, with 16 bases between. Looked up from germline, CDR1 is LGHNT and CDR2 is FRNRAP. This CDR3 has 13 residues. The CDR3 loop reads CASRGGAANTQYF. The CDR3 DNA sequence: TGTGCTAGTAGAGGGGGGGCCGCAAATACGCAGTATTTT. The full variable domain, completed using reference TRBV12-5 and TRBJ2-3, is DARVTQTPRHKVTEMGQEVTMRCQPILGHNTVFWYRQTMMQGLELLAYFRNRAPLDDSGMPKDRFSAEMPDATLATLKIQPSEPRDSAVYFCASRGGAANTQYFGPGTRLTVL.

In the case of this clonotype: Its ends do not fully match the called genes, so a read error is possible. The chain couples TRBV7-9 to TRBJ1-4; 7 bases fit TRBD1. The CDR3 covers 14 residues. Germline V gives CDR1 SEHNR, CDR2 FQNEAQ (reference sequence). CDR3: CTSSSLTGNEKLFF. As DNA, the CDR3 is TGTACCAGCAGCTCCTTGACAGGGAACGAAAAACTGTTTTTT. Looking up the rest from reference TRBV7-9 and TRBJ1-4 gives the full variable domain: DTGVSQNPRHKITKRGQNVTFRCDPISEHNRLYWYRQTLGQGPEFLTYFQNEAQLEKSRLLSDRFSAERPKGSFSTLEIQRTEQGDSAMYLCTSSSLTGNEKLFFGSGTQLSVL.

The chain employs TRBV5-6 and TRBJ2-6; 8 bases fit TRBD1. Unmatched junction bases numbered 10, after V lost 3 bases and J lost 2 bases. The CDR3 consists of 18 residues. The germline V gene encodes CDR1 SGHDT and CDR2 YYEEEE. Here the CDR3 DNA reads TGTGCCAGCAGCTCCCCGAAGGACAGGGAAACTGGGGCCAACGTCCTGACTTTC. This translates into CASSSPKDRETGANVLTF.

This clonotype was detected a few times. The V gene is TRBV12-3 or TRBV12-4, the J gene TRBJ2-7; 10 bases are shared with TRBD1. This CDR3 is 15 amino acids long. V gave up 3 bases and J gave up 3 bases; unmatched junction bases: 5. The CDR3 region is CASSFRDRGGYEQYF. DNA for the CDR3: TGTGCCAGCAGTTTCCGGGACAGGGGAGGCTACGAGCAGTACTTC.

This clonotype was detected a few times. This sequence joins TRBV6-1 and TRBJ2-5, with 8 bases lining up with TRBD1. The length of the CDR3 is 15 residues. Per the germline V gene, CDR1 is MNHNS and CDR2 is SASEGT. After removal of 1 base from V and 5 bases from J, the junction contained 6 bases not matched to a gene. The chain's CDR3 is CASSEGQGASETQYF. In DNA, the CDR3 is TGTGCCAGCAGTGAAGGGCAGGGGGCATCGGAGACCCAGTACTTC.

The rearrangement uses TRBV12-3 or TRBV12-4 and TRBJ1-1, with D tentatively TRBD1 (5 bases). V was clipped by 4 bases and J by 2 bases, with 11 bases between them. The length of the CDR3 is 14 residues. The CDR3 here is CASSWEGTNTEAFF. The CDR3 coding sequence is TGTGCCAGCAGTTGGGAAGGGACCAACACTGAAGCTTTCTTT.

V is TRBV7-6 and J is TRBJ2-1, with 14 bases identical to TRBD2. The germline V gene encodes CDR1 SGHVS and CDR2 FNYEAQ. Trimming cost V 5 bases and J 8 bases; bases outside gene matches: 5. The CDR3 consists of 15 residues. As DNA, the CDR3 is TGTGCCAGCAGCCCGACTAGCGGGGGGGCGTATGAGCAGTTCTTC. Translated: CASSPTSGGAYEQFF. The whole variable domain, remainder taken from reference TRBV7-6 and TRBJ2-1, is GAGVSQSPRYKVTKRGQDVALRCDPISGHVSLYWYRQALGQGPEFLTYFNYEAQQDKSGLPNDRFSAERPEGSISTLTIQRTEQRDSAMYRCASSPTSGGAYEQFFGPGTRLTVL.

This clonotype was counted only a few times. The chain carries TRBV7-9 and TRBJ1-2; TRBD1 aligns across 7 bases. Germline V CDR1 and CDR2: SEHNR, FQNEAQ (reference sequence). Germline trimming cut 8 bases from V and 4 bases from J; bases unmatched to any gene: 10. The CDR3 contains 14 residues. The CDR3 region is CASGGQVGAYGYTF. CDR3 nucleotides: TGTGCCAGCGGAGGACAGGTCGGGGCCTATGGCTACACCTTC.

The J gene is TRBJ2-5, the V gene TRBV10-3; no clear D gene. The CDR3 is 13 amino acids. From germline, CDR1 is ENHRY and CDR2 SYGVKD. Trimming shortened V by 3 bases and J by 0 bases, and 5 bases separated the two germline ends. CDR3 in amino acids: CAISEGNQETQYF. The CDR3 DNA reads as TGTGCCATCAGTGAAGGCAACCAAGAGACCCAGTACTTC.

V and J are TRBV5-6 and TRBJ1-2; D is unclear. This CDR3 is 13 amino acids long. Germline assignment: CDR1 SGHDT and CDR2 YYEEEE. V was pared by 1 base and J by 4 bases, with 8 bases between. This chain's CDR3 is CASSLKSFYGYTF. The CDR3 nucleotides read TGTGCCAGCAGCTTGAAATCGTTCTATGGCTACACCTTC.